This TCR beta chain was sequenced during a study of blood T cell repertoires in COVID-19 (dated by TCRdb to 2018 to 2020). Study-level background: Collaborator samples came from the United States, Italy and Spain and covered acute and convalescent phases of COVID-19. The material from the prospective study consisted of cDNA or gDNA derived from T cells, B-cell-depleted T cells, or PBMCs. The dataset comprised deeply sampled blood TCRbeta repertoires from subjects exposed to, actively infected with, or recovered from COVID-19. The repertoires were released in a freely available public database intended as a resource for research on the immune response to SARS-CoV-2. The samples were drawn from two sources: the first 160 participants of the ongoing ImmuneRACE study, and 950 to 1,500 subjects contributed by 6 global collaborators. Sample metadata almost always included a de-identified subject ID, COVID-19 status, age in years and sex. Where available, HLA class I and class II types were obtained from metadata supplied by the sample provider rather than from assay-based typing. On the study overall, not on this receptor specifically: The amount of clinical and demographic metadata varied by source and participant and was provided uncurated.

The immunoSEQ Assay, a bias-controlled multiplex PCR, was used to amplify TCRbeta CDR3 regions from genomic DNA. Per the authors' processing: The number of nucleated cells in each sample was estimated by amplification of reference gene primers within the assay. To quantify the absolute abundance of each unique TCRbeta CDR3 rearrangement, sequence reads were collapsed and filtered. Productive Simpson clonality was computed per sample as the square root of Simpson's diversity index over productive rearrangements. TCRdb provides this immuneACCESS table in a form limited to in-frame rearrangements. Some clones are lacking; in checked studies, under half of them reflect an unresolved V gene, and why the rest are absent is not known. V, J and clone size are those of that table, while D and trimming were read from the DNA. The sample table records under 250,000 clones; under 90% of these occur just once. The ten largest make up around 4% of the sample.

As to this clone: Its antigen has not been determined. Base-call qualities are not available, and no considerably larger clone is one nucleotide away.

Participants in the prospective study were aged roughly 18 to 89 years, lived in some 24 United States geographic areas, and enrolled through a virtual design. Cohort assignment in the prospective study relied on participant-reported clinical history from a screening survey and a study questionnaire. In the prospective study, whole blood, serum and a nasopharyngeal or oropharyngeal swab were collected from each participant by mobile phlebotomists. Participants in the prospective study had the option to provide additional blood draws and questionnaires over an approximately 2-month period. Blood samples from the prospective study were shipped frozen or at room temperature prior to DNA extraction. The germline V gene (reference sequence) sets CDR1 to SEHNR and CDR2 to FQNEAQ. V lost 4 bases and J lost 0 bases; the stretch between them is 13 bases long. Measured from the cysteine to the phenylalanine, the CDR3 is 15 residues long. Only the CDR3 DNA is retained, 45 bases long and in frame from the first base.

The rearrangement joined TRBV7-9 to TRBJ2-7; a weak D assignment points to TRBD2 (6 bases agree). This receptor was identified in a woman younger than 45 with acute COVID-19. Sequencing used PBMCs or T cells enriched from blood (not recorded which). This receptor has the CDR3 CASSSNGGLSYEQYF. The base sequence is TGTGCCAGCAGCTCAAACGGAGGGCTCTCCTACGAGCAGTACTTC.